Each of the 12 T cell receptor beta chains below was sequenced from the same sample in a study of human T cells and chemical hapten exposure. The time point denotes: patch test 1, 2 weeks after DPC sensitization. The treatment is: therapeutic diphenylcyclopropenone sensitization with weekly scalp DPC. TCRdb re-called the RACE reads with MiXCR, one entry per CDR3 protein. Seen here are about 360,000 distinct CDR3 sequences, roughly 6.9% observed once, and the top ten hold roughly 7.9%. Sequenced here: whole blood, sampled in connection with sensitization to the hapten diphenylcyclopropenone (DPC). Every receptor here comes from a woman between 18 and 29 years old with alopecia areata. Some clones in this sample may be carry-over from other donors' samples.

This clonotype was counted many times. This chain links TRBV29-1 with TRBJ2-3, with 7 bases aligning to TRBD2. CDR3 length: 14 residues. In germline, CDR1 is SQVTM, CDR2 ANQGSEA. V lost 7 bases and J lost 4; bases outside the gene matches: 11. CDR3 sequence (DNA): TGCAGCGCCCAGAGCGGGGTCCTGGCAGATACGCAGTATTTT. Amino acids: CSAQSGVLADTQYF.

At least ten counts were recorded for this clonotype. CDR3 sequence (DNA): TGTGCCAGCAGCCCGGAACCAACTAATGAAAAACTGTTTTTT. Translating it yields CASSPEPTNEKLFF. The chain joins TRBV28 to TRBJ1-4, with D unresolved. Per germline, CDR1 MDHEN and CDR2 SYDVKM. V lost 6 bases to trimming and J lost 0 bases, with 8 bases between them. CDR3 size: 14 residues.

The chain combines TRBV7-2 with TRBJ1-1; D gene uncertain. Looked up from germline, CDR1 is SGHTA and CDR2 is FQGNSA. V lost 7 bases and J lost 0, with 12 bases in between. The length of the CDR3 is 14 residues. CDR3 nucleotide sequence: TGTGCCAGCACCCTTAGTGGGGTGAACACTGAAGCTTTCTTT. It codes for CASTLSGVNTEAFF.

This clonotype showed up many times. The rearrangement links TRBV4-3 to TRBJ1-1, with unresolved D. From germline, CDR1 is LGHNA and CDR2 YSLEER. The ends were cut back, 0 bases at V and 5 bases at J, with 7 bases in the middle. The CDR3 consists of 13 residues. The CDR3: CASSQDLGTEAFF. The CDR3 nucleotides read TGCGCCAGCAGCCAAGACTTGGGGACTGAAGCTTTCTTT.

For the CDR3, the DNA is TGCGCCAGCAGCCAAGATGCGGTTCAGCCCCAGCATTTT. It translates to CASSQDAVQPQHF. The chain recombines TRBV4-3 with TRBJ1-5, with no clear D. From germline, CDR1 is LGHNA and CDR2 YSLEER. This CDR3 is 13 amino acids long. Trimming removed 0 bases at V and 6 bases at J, with 6 bases between.

The chain combines TRBV7-9 with TRBJ1-1; D is perhaps TRBD1 (5 bases). CDR1 and CDR2 (germline): SEHNR, FQNEAQ (reference sequence). V was cut by 9 bases and J by 2 bases, with 10 bases left in between. The CDR3 length is 12 residues. CDR3 loop: CASTGVNTEAFF. The CDR3 DNA is TGTGCCAGTACAGGAGTCAACACTGAAGCTTTCTTT.

The CDR3 protein is CASSYGLAVRDTQYF. CDR3 nucleotide sequence: TGCGCCAGCAGCTACGGACTAGCCGTGAGGGATACGCAGTATTTT. The chain has TRBV5-1 and TRBJ2-3; TRBD2 aligns across 8 bases. The trim removed 3 bases at V and 6 bases at J, leaving 9 bases unmatched. The CDR3 spans 15 residues. Per the germline V gene, CDR1 is SGHRS and CDR2 is YFSETQ.

This chain links TRBV4-3 with TRBJ1-2, with D hard to call. The CDR3 has 15 residues. Germline V lookup: CDR1 LGHNA, CDR2 YSLEER. Trimming removed 4 bases from V and 2 bases from J, with 14 bases in between. CDR3 protein: CASSPSFDGNYGYTF. DNA of the CDR3: TGCGCCAGCAGCCCCAGTTTCGACGGGAACTATGGCTACACCTTC.

This clonotype showed up just a few times. The rearrangement links TRBV7-8 to TRBJ1-5, with 10 bases lining up with TRBD1. In germline, CDR1 is SGHVS, CDR2 FQNEAQ. J gave up 4 bases and V 3 bases, and 3 bases lay outside the gene matches. The CDR3 runs 15 residues. For the CDR3, the DNA is TGTGCCAGCAGCTTCGCGGGACAGGGGAATCAGCCCCAGCATTTT. Translated, it gives CASSFAGQGNQPQHF.

This chain connects TRBV28 to TRBJ2-3, with 10 bases that match TRBD1. The CDR3 is 16 amino acids. The trim removed 6 bases at V and 2 bases at J, leaving 8 bases unmatched. CDR1 is MDHEN, CDR2 SYDVKM, per germline. The CDR3 here is CASSRGTGADTDTQYF. The CDR3 DNA is TGTGCCAGCAGCCGCGGGACAGGGGCGGACACAGATACGCAGTATTTT.

This clonotype was recorded many times. The chain is built from TRBV4-2 and TRBJ2-5, with 8 bases lining up with TRBD1. The CDR3 is 16 residues long. Per the germline V gene, CDR1 is LGHNA and CDR2 is YNFKEQ. Unmatched junction bases numbered 12, after V lost 5 bases and J lost 4 bases. The CDR3 here is CASSLGQGSSGETQYF. CDR3 sequence (DNA): TGTGCCAGCAGCTTAGGACAGGGTTCCTCAGGAGAGACCCAGTACTTC.

In its sample, this clonotype was seen many times. This sequence joins TRBV5-1 and TRBJ1-2; no firm D call. V was trimmed by 0 bases and J by 0 bases, leaving 9 bases between them. The V gene's germline CDR1 is SGHRS and CDR2 YFSETQ. This CDR3 spans 15 amino acids. The CDR3 coding sequence is TGCGCCAGCAGCTTGGCGGCACCCACTAACTATGGCTACACCTTC. Its protein product is CASSLAAPTNYGYTF.